This TCR beta chain was recovered during a study of T cells after yellow fever vaccination. The study's findings and limits: Booster sampling recovered most clones from primary vaccination (96% CD4, 80% to 90% CD8). A minor fraction of clonotypes spanned both CD4 and CD8 compartments.

Germline V CDR1 and CDR2: MNHNY, SVGAGI (reference sequence). The CDR3 is 16 amino acids. J gave up 6 bases and V 6 bases, and 9 bases lay outside the gene matches. This clonotype was counted ten times or more. The antigen remains unidentified. Researchers made TCR cDNA using 5'RACE template switching, and this step added a universal primer site and UMIs. MiXCR, run by TCRdb on the 5' RACE reads, gives a single entry per CDR3 protein. The sample lists fewer than 350,000 distinct CDR3 sequences; about 3.5% were seen once. The TCR originated in a man aged 18 to 35 who received the YFV17D yellow fever vaccine. The chain couples TRBV6-6 to TRBJ2-3; 13 nucleotides agree with TRBD2. This material consisted of PBMCs, taken on the day of the yellow fever booster vaccination. The CDR3 loop reads CASRWTGTSGEDTQYF. CDR3 DNA: TGTGCCAGCAGATGGACCGGGACTAGCGGGGAGGATACGCAGTATTTT.